What follows are 7 T cell receptor beta chains derived from one specimen sequenced in a study of CD8+CD57+ T cells in acquired aplastic anemia. Genomic DNA templated the TCR beta VDJ and CDR3 profiling. MiXCR, run by TCRdb on the reads, gives a single entry per CDR3 protein. The sample holds approximately 200,000 distinct CDR3 sequences, about half seen once. By flow cytometry, patients selected for sequencing had shown an expansion of CD8+CD57+ cells. Material: sorted CD4+, CD8+, or CD8+CD57+ T cells (not recorded which) from PBMCs. All receptors come from a human donor with aplastic anemia.

A remark on this clonotype: One end of the junction fails to match germline, which may point to a read error. The rearrangement uses TRBV20-1 and TRBJ2-3; D might be TRBD1 or TRBD2, each matching 5 bases. The germline V gene encodes CDR1 DFQATT and CDR2 SNEGSKA (reference sequence). This CDR3 contains 14 residues. Here the CDR3 reads CSAGTQILTDTQYF. The CDR3 DNA sequence: TGTAGTGCTGGGACGCAAATTCTCACAGATACGCAGTATTTT.

The chain uses TRBV28 and TRBJ1-1; TRBD1 might be the D (5 bases). CDR3 length: 14 residues. In germline, CDR1 is MDHEN, CDR2 SYDVKM. The V end was cut by 2 bases, the J end by 7 bases, with 14 bases between. CDR3 DNA: TGTGCCAGCAGTTTAACATCGGGGGGGAATGAAGCTTTCTTT. It yields the protein CASSLTSGGNEAFF.

This clonotype was recorded many times. V gene TRBV18 combines with J gene TRBJ2-7; D remains unclear. CDR1 KGHSH and CDR2 LQKENI come from the germline V gene. The CDR3 extends over 13 amino acids. V gave up 3 bases and J gave up 4 bases, with 10 bases separating them. The CDR3 DNA follows: TGTGCCAGCTCACCCGCAGACCGTTACGAGCAGTACTTC. Translating gives CASSPADRYEQYF. Full variable domain (outside the CDR3, taken from reference TRBV18 and TRBJ2-7): NAGVMQNPRHLVRRRGQEARLRCSPMKGHSHVYWYRQLPEEGLKFMVYLQKENIIDESGMPKERFSAEFPKEGPSILRIQQVVRGDSAAYFCASSPADRYEQYFGPGTRLTVT.

This clonotype occurred once. The V and J genes are TRBV10-3 and TRBJ2-5, with 7 bases lining up with TRBD2. V was clipped by 8 bases and J by 2 bases; unmatched bases: 8. CDR1 and CDR2 (germline): ENHRY, SYGVKD. The CDR3 sequence is 14 residues long. The CDR3 spells CAIALGGRQETQYF. The CDR3, as DNA: TGTGCCATCGCCCTGGGGGGGAGGCAAGAGACCCAGTACTTC.

Comments on this clonotype: The junction departs from the called germline gene at one end, perhaps through a read error. This chain links TRBV10-2 with TRBJ2-2, with D possibly TRBD2 on 6 matching bases. In germline, CDR1 is WSHSY, CDR2 SAAADI. This CDR3 is 15 amino acids long. As DNA, the CDR3 is TGCGCCAGCAGTTGGGGCAATCCGAACACCGGGGGGCTGTTTTTT. It translates to CASSWGNPNTGGLFF.

This sequence joins TRBV7-2 and TRBJ2-3; 12 bases line up with TRBD2. Trimming removed 4 bases from V and 4 bases from J; junction bases left unmatched: 6. This CDR3 has 16 residues. The germline V gene has CDR1 SGHTA and CDR2 FQGNSA. The CDR3 coding sequence is TGTGCCAGCAGCTATCTAGCGGGGGGGATCGCAGATACGCAGTATTTT. The encoded protein is CASSYLAGGIADTQYF.

This rearrangement joins TRBV14 to TRBJ1-6; D uncertain. Germline-derived CDR1 and CDR2 are SGHDN and FVKESK. V lost 4 bases and J lost 0, with 13 bases in between. The CDR3 contains 17 residues. CDR3 region: CASSPVATSSYNSPLHF. The CDR3 DNA reads TGTGCCAGCAGCCCCGTGGCAACAAGCTCCTATAATTCACCCCTCCACTTT.